This T cell receptor beta chain is from a study of beta chain features in type 1 diabetes. Whole-study results and caveats: Type 1 diabetes patients had TCRB CDR3s that were shorter (moderately but significantly so) in all four CD4+ subsets. Insertion counts at VDJ junctions were lower in type 1 diabetes patients, who also showed more deletions there.

Germline V gene lookup returns CDR1 SGDLS and CDR2 YYNGEE. The CDR3 spans 13 residues. Trimming took 1 base from V and 3 from J, leaving 8 bases between them. Points on this clone: Its antigen is currently unknown.

TCRB transcripts that were expressed got sequenced, as all of the isolated RNA had been reverse transcribed. TCRdb's copy holds only in-frame clones and misses some; the assay was immunoSEQ multiplex PCR. The table lists around 500,000 clones, roughly 31% of them singletons, with about 0.065% in the top ten. The source material was naive CD4+ T cells from blood. The V and J genes are TRBV9 and TRBJ2-7; D not resolved. The TCR sequence derives from a man between 18 and 29 years old in good health. The CDR3 coding sequence is TGTGCCAGCAGCGTAATGCCACACTACGAGCAGTACTTC. The encoded protein is CASSVMPHYEQYF.